These T cell receptor beta chains were read from a single sample in a study of cytotoxic CD8 clonotypes in ibrutinib-treated CLL. Sequencing was performed with immunoSEQ multiplex PCR; in TCRdb, only in-frame clones are kept and a portion is missing. The sample contains around 200,000 clones, 79% of which appear only once. The specimen was PBMCs, collected after 12 months of ibrutinib treatment. Receptors originate from a human donor with chronic lymphocytic leukemia. Both conserved end residues are part of each CDR3.

V gene: TRBV28; J gene: TRBJ2-7; CDR3 protein: CASSPGTSGSYEQYF
V gene: TRBV5-1; J gene: TRBJ2-3; CDR3 protein: CASSGGASTDTQYF
V gene: TRBV18; J gene: TRBJ1-2; CDR3 protein: CASSPPAGAPASPFNYGYTF
V gene: TRBV6-1; J gene: TRBJ2-1; CDR3 protein: CASPRGLAGDNEQFF
V gene: TRBV7-9; J gene: TRBJ2-1; CDR3 protein: CASSSGGISYNEQFF
V gene: TRBV19; J gene: TRBJ2-7; CDR3 protein: CASSIGSSGTYYEQYF
V gene: TRBV5-6; J gene: TRBJ1-5; CDR3 protein: CASSLRTGALNQPQHF
V gene: TRBV25-1; J gene: TRBJ1-4; CDR3 protein: CASATNEKLFF
V gene: TRBV6-4; J gene: TRBJ1-4; CDR3 protein: CASSGYRSTNEKLFF
V gene: TRBV27; J gene: TRBJ2-1; CDR3 protein: CASSLSGKEVNNEQFF
V gene: TRBV27; J gene: TRBJ2-2; CDR3 protein: CASSFFSGGITGELFF
V gene: TRBV7-3; J gene: TRBJ2-1; CDR3 protein: CASSFSGGHNEQFF
V gene: TRBV19; J gene: TRBJ2-3; CDR3 protein: CASSIVTGGTDTQYF
V gene: TRBV5-4; J gene: TRBJ2-7; CDR3 protein: CASSFPDSRHEQYF
V gene: TRBV18; J gene: TRBJ2-6; CDR3 protein: CASSRDQTGNDSGANVLTF
V gene: TRBV9; J gene: TRBJ1-2; CDR3 protein: CASTGQTGFNYGYTF
V gene: TRBV2; J gene: TRBJ1-5; CDR3 protein: CASSEIKGGNQPQHF
V gene: TRBV5-1; J gene: TRBJ1-2; CDR3 protein: CASSKDRVGEPYGYTF
V gene: TRBV6-4; J gene: TRBJ2-7; CDR3 protein: CASSTLAGDPTYEQYF
V gene: TRBV6-5; J gene: TRBJ1-2; CDR3 protein: CASRTEDRANYGYTF
V gene: TRBV18; J gene: TRBJ2-7; CDR3 protein: CASSPLSGSLVEQYF
V gene: TRBV18; J gene: TRBJ2-7; CDR3 protein: CASSPPADSYEQYF
V gene: TRBV18; J gene: TRBJ1-6; CDR3 protein: CASSPTQDSPLHF
V gene: TRBV5-4; J gene: TRBJ2-7; CDR3 protein: CASSVGTGDYEQYF
V gene: TRBV28; J gene: TRBJ2-1; CDR3 protein: CASSLGGGNYNEQFF
V gene: TRBV6-1; J gene: TRBJ2-1; CDR3 protein: CASRGGSLYNEQFF
V gene: TRBV7-6; J gene: TRBJ2-7; CDR3 protein: CASSLSYRGTYEQYF
V gene: TRBV5-1; J gene: TRBJ2-2; CDR3 protein: CASGRTNLNTGELFF
V gene: TRBV29-1; J gene: TRBJ2-2; CDR3 protein: CSVGKTNTGELFF
V gene: TRBV11-2; J gene: TRBJ1-1; CDR3 protein: CASSLKSESTEAFF
V gene: TRBV18; J gene: TRBJ1-1; CDR3 protein: CASSVGSRNEAFF
V gene: TRBV28; J gene: TRBJ1-1; CDR3 protein: CASNNGQGGSAFF
V gene: TRBV30; J gene: TRBJ1-5; CDR3 protein: CAWSVGASGNQPQHF
V gene: TRBV9; J gene: TRBJ2-2; CDR3 protein: CASSVANDRYSGELFF
V gene: TRBV29-1; J gene: TRBJ2-2; CDR3 protein: CSVSRMGHTGELFF
V gene: TRBV6-6; J gene: TRBJ2-7; CDR3 protein: CASRKTSGGYEQYF
V gene: TRBV5-6; J gene: TRBJ2-5; CDR3 protein: CASSSLTGLRKTQYF
V gene: TRBV5-1; J gene: TRBJ2-5; CDR3 protein: CASSSGMETQYF
V gene: TRBV30; J gene: TRBJ2-2; CDR3 protein: CAWSLWNTGELFF
V gene: TRBV5-4; J gene: TRBJ2-7; CDR3 protein: CASSSPGPATEQYF
V gene: TRBV29-1; J gene: TRBJ2-2; CDR3 protein: CSVLSLANTGELFF
V gene: TRBV7-9; J gene: TRBJ1-5; CDR3 protein: CASSPQGANNQPQHF
V gene: TRBV9; J gene: TRBJ2-1; CDR3 protein: CASSVYGGALYEQFF
V gene: TRBV5-4; J gene: TRBJ2-1; CDR3 protein: CASSLEAGSYNEQFF
V gene: TRBV21-1; J gene: TRBJ1-2; CDR3 protein: CASGTASWDNYGYTF
V gene: TRBV6-5; J gene: TRBJ2-1; CDR3 protein: CASSHSGGGWDEQFF
V gene: TRBV7-9; J gene: TRBJ1-3; CDR3 protein: CASSSNTLAGNTIYF
V gene: TRBV6-1; J gene: TRBJ2-3; CDR3 protein: CASSEPGLAGGYTQYF
V gene: TRBV7-8; J gene: TRBJ1-1; CDR3 protein: CASSPRGRAEAFF
V gene: TRBV5-1; J gene: TRBJ2-5; CDR3 protein: CASSPGTGGQETQYF
V gene: TRBV5-6; J gene: TRBJ1-5; CDR3 protein: CASSAGWGGNQPQHF
V gene: TRBV5-1; J gene: TRBJ2-4; CDR3 protein: CASSLGGLRENIQYF
V gene: TRBV2; J gene: TRBJ2-3; CDR3 protein: CASTARPRPTDTQYF
V gene: TRBV19; J gene: TRBJ2-2; CDR3 protein: CASSMNTGELFF
V gene: TRBV6-5; J gene: TRBJ1-5; CDR3 protein: CASSVGQGVGQPQHF
V gene: TRBV5-6; J gene: TRBJ2-2; CDR3 protein: CASSLMTGVSGELFF
V gene: TRBV9; J gene: TRBJ2-3; CDR3 protein: CASSYTDTQYF
V gene: TRBV28; J gene: TRBJ2-7; CDR3 protein: CASSLPAWGDAEPSYEQYF